These T cell receptor beta chains were read from a single sample in a study of T-cell memory formation after mild COVID-19. TCRdb reprocessed the 5' RACE reads with MiXCR, giving one entry per CDR3 protein. The sample has over 55,000 distinct CDR3 sequences, roughly 9.5% seen once. Specimen: PBMCs or a T cell subset sorted from them (not recorded which). Every receptor here comes from a man younger than 35 who had mild COVID-19 (a few samples of this study predate the infection). Cell type and time point are not known. CDR3s include the opening cysteine and the closing phenylalanine or tryptophan. D genes are given only for firm matches. The size of a clone is reported for some rows only, either as once, few or many, or as a class for expanded clones.

abundance: few
d_gene: TRBD2
j_gene: TRBJ2-3
v_gene: TRBV6-1
CDR3nt: TGTGCCAGCAGTGAAGGACTAGCGGGGAGGGATACGCAGTATTTT
CDR3aa: CASSEGLAGRDTQYF

abundance: -
d_gene: -
j_gene: TRBJ2-2
v_gene: TRBV9
CDR3nt: TGTGCCAGCAGCGTAGGGACTAACACCGGGGAGCTGTTTTTT
CDR3aa: CASSVGTNTGELFF

abundance: few
d_gene: -
j_gene: TRBJ2-1
v_gene: TRBV7-2
CDR3nt: TGTGCCAGCAGCCGCATTCAGGGTTCCAATGAGCAGTTCTTC
CDR3aa: CASSRIQGSNEQFF

abundance: many
d_gene: -
j_gene: TRBJ2-1
v_gene: TRBV5-6
CDR3nt: TGTGCCAGCAGCTTTAGTAATGAGCAGTTCTTC
CDR3aa: CASSFSNEQFF

abundance: few
d_gene: -
j_gene: TRBJ1-2
v_gene: TRBV7-2
CDR3nt: TGTGCCAGCAGCATGGTAACTACCGACTACTATGGCTACACCTTC
CDR3aa: CASSMVTTDYYGYTF

abundance: few
d_gene: -
j_gene: TRBJ2-7
v_gene: TRBV7-8
CDR3nt: TGTGCCAGCAGCTTAGGAACAGGGAGCTACGAGCAGTACTTC
CDR3aa: CASSLGTGSYEQYF

abundance: few
d_gene: -
j_gene: TRBJ2-1
v_gene: TRBV7-2
CDR3nt: TGTGCCAGCCGTCAGGGACTGGAGGGGAATGAGCAGTTCTTC
CDR3aa: CASRQGLEGNEQFF

abundance: few
d_gene: TRBD2
j_gene: TRBJ2-2
v_gene: TRBV7-2
CDR3nt: TGTGCCAGCAGCCCGTGGTACGGGGGGGCTAACACCGGGGAGCTGTTTTTT
CDR3aa: CASSPWYGGANTGELFF

abundance: many
d_gene: TRBD2
j_gene: TRBJ2-3
v_gene: TRBV7-2
CDR3nt: TGTGCCAGCAGCTTAGTAGGCGGGGGGGACACAGATACGCAGTATTTT
CDR3aa: CASSLVGGGDTDTQYF

abundance: -
d_gene: TRBD2
j_gene: TRBJ2-3
v_gene: TRBV7-6
CDR3nt: TGTGCCAGCAGCTCGTGGACTAGCGGGGGGATAACAGATACGCAGTATTTT
CDR3aa: CASSSWTSGGITDTQYF

abundance: many
d_gene: TRBD2
j_gene: TRBJ2-1
v_gene: TRBV5-1
CDR3nt: TGCGCCAGCGTTGTACGGGGGGGACGTAACGATGAGCAGTTCTTC
CDR3aa: CASVVRGGRNDEQFF